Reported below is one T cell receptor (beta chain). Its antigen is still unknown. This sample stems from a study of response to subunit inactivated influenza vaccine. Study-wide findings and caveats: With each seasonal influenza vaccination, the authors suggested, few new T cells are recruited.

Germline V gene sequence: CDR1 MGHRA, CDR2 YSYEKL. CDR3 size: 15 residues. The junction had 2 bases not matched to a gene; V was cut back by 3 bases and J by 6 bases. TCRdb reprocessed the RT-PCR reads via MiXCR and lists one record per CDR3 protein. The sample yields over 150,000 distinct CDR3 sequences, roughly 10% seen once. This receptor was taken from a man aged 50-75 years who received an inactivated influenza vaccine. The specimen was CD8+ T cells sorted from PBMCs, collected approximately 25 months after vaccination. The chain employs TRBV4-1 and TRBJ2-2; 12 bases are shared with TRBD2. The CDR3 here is CASSHGLAGSGELFF. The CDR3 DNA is TGCGCCAGCAGCCACGGACTAGCGGGGTCCGGGGAGCTGTTTTTT.